This T cell receptor (beta chain) was recovered during a study of cytomegalovirus exposure and HLA in healthy donors listed by TCRdb under 2017. About the study as a whole: A later analysis indicated that the 130 or so validation repertoires were generated on the platform also employed for the roughly 730 repertoires of the first cohort. The study aimed to test whether signatures of past pathogen exposure could be identified by cataloging public T cell receptors. Along with the approximately 670-subject first cohort, a separate validation cohort of over a hundred different subjects was used. High-throughput TCR immunosequencing, statistical association of individual TCRs with disease status, and machine learning were combined to predict cytomegalovirus infection status.

The CDR3 measures 17 amino acids from cysteine to phenylalanine. The sequence is cut down to CDR3 DNA, 51 bases in frame from base 1. The junction shows trimming of 10 bases on V and 9 bases on J, plus 31 bases between the germline ends. The germline V gene yields SNHLY for CDR1 and FYNNEI for CDR2. Comments on this clone: Its binding antigen is unknown. Base qualities are not at hand, and no much larger clone is one base apart.

Broad study findings and their caveats: In both the original and validation cohorts, the classifier was reported to diagnose cytomegalovirus status with high specificity and sensitivity. It was suggested by the authors that the approach could potentially be generalized to other disease states and immunological phenotypes. In a later analysis, TCRs clustered in the first cohort were found to also tend to co-occur in the roughly 120 validation repertoires, with approximately 94% of cluster scores above 0. Across donors, most TCR sequences were observed very rarely, whereas some public TCRs were present in many individuals. All 120 or so repertoires were used to score co-occurrence in the validation cohort in a later analysis, because that analysis had no HLA typing for the cohort. In vitro tests confirmed that three of the cytomegalovirus-associated TCR beta chains recognize cytomegalovirus antigens. In the study, 150 to 200 TCR beta chains were listed as associated with cytomegalovirus.

Libraries were prepared through the immunoSEQ multiplex PCR assay. The paper's data handling went like this. To diagnose cytomegalovirus status from the catalog of TCR beta chain sequences, a statistical classification framework was built. As stored in TCRdb, this immuneACCESS dataset retains in-frame rearrangements with V and J assigned. A fraction of the clones does not appear; measured against another copy, unresolved V genes explain less than half of the discrepancy, and the remainder lacks a known reason. V and J calls and clone size come straight from that table; D and trimming were deduced from the DNA. The sample table records 150,000 to 200,000 clones; around nine tenths of these occur just once. The ten largest clones take up roughly 1.5% of the sample. The donors belonged to the validation cohort of under 150 subjects, which was separate from the approximately 680-subject first cohort.

Rearrangement joined TRBV2 to TRBJ2-1; the D segment could be TRBD2, given 6 matching bases. Sequenced sample: PBMCs. The TCR was taken from a woman under 40 in good health and CMV-seronegative. The CDR3 reads CANAANVGSSVRGEQFF. The DNA reads TGTGCCAACGCGGCTAACGTGGGGAGTAGCGTGCGGGGTGAGCAGTTCTTC.